This record looks at one TCR beta chain sequence and its context. The data stem from a study of blood T cell repertoires in COVID-19. The V and J ends lost 2 bases and 3 bases, in that order; junction bases with no gene match: 8. The CDR3 length is 16 residues. Germline assignment: CDR1 SGHRS and CDR2 YFSETQ. Measured with immunoSEQ multiplex PCR; TCRdb has only the in-frame clones, and not every one. This table holds some 190,000 clones, roughly 86% found once. The TCR was taken from a woman aged 40 to 55 in a cohort exposed to, infected with or recovered from COVID-19 (not recorded which). The chain recombines TRBV5-1 with TRBJ2-7, with 10 bases that match TRBD2. Material: PBMCs or T cells enriched from blood (not recorded which). Here the CDR3 reads CASSLRSSGGVYEQYF. CDR3 DNA sequence: TGCGCCAGCAGCTTAAGGTCTAGCGGGGGAGTCTACGAGCAGTACTTC.